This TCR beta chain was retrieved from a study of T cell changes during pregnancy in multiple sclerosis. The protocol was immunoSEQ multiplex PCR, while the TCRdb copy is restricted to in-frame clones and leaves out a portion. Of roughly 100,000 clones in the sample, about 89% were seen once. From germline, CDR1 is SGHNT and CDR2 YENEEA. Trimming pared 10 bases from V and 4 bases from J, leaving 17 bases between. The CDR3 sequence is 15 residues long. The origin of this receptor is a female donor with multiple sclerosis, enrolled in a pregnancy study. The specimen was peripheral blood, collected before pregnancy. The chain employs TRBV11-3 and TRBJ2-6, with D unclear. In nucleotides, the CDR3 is TGTGCCATCCGTATCCCGGGTGCGGGGGCCAACGTCCTGACTTTC. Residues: CAIRIPGAGANVLTF.